This TCR beta chain stems from a study of blood T cell repertoires in COVID-19. Participants were aged about 18 to 90 years, lived in 24 US areas, and enrolled virtually. Categorization into cohorts depended on clinical history that participants reported. All recovered Cohort 3 donors got two negative PCRs, got clearance, or saw symptom resolution. The germline V gene encodes CDR1 SGHTA and CDR2 FQGNSA. CDR3 length: 15 residues. The J segment lost 4 bases and the V segment lost 1 base, leaving 1 base of the junction unmatched. Per the original methods: Estimated nucleated cell counts came from reference gene primer amplification. Sequencing used immunoSEQ multiplex PCR; TCRdb keeps in-frame clones, though not all of them. V and J calls and clone size are copied from that table; D and trimming were computed from the DNA. The sample gives more than 200,000 clones, just over 85% of which show up once; more than 1.5% is in the top ten.

The chain couples TRBV7-2 to TRBJ2-2; 9 bases align to TRBD2. This receptor was taken from a man in his forties who had recovered from COVID-19. The sample comprised PBMCs or T cells enriched from blood (not recorded which). CDR3 bases: TGTGCCAGCAGCTTAGGCGGGGGGGGCACCGGGGAGCTGTTTTTT. Encoded protein: CASSLGGGGTGELFF.